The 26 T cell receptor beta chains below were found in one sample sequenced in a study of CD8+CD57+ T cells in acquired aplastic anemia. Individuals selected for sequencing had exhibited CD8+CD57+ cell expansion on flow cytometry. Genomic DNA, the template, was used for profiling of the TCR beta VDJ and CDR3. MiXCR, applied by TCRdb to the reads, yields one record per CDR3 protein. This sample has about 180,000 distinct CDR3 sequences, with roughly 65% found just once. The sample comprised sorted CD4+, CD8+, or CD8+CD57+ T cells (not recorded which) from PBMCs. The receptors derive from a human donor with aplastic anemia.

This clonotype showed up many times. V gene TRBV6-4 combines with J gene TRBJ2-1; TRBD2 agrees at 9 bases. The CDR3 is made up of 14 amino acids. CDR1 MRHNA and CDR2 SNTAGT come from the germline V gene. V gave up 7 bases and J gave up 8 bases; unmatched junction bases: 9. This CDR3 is CASKESSGVYEQFF. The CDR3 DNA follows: TGTGCCAGCAAGGAATCTAGCGGGGTTTATGAGCAGTTCTTC.

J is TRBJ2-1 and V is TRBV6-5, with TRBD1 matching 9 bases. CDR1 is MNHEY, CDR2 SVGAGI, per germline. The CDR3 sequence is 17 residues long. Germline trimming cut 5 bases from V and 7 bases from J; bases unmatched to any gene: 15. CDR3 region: CASSESTGGRWTNEQFF. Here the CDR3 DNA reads TGTGCCAGCAGTGAGTCGACAGGGGGAAGGTGGACTAATGAGCAGTTCTTC.

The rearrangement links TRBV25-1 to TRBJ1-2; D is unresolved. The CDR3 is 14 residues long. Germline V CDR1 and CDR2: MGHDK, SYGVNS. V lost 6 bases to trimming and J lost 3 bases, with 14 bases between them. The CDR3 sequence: CASSPGRPDYGYTF. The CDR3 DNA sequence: TGTGCCAGCAGCCCCGGCAGACCGGACTATGGCTACACCTTC.

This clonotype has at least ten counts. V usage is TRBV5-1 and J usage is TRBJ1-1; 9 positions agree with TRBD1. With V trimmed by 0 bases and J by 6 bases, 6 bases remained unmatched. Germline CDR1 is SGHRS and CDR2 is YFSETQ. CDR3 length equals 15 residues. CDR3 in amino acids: CASSLAGTGRAEAFF. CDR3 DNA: TGCGCCAGCAGCTTGGCCGGGACAGGGAGGGCTGAAGCTTTCTTT. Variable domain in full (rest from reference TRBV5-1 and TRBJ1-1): KAGVTQTPRYLIKTRGQQVTLSCSPISGHRSVSWYQQTPGQGLQFLFEYFSETQRNKGNFPGRFSGRQFSNSRSEMNVSTLELGDSALYLCASSLAGTGRAEAFFGQGTRLTVV.

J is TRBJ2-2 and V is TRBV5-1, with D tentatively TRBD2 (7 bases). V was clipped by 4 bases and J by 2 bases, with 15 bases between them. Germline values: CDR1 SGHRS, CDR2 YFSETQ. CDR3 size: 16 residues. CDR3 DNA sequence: TGCGCCAGCAGCCCCTTGGGAGGGGGAAACACCGGGGAGCTGTTTTTT. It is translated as CASSPLGGGNTGELFF. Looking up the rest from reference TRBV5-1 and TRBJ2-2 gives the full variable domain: KAGVTQTPRYLIKTRGQQVTLSCSPISGHRSVSWYQQTPGQGLQFLFEYFSETQRNKGNFPGRFSGRQFSNSRSEMNVSTLELGDSALYLCASSPLGGGNTGELFFGEGSRLTVL.

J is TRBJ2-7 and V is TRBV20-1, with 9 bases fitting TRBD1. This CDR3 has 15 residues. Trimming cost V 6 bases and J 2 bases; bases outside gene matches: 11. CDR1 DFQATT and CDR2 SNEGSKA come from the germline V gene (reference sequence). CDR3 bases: TGCAGTGCGGAACACTCCGGGACAGGGACCTACGAGCAGTACTTC. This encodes CSAEHSGTGTYEQYF.

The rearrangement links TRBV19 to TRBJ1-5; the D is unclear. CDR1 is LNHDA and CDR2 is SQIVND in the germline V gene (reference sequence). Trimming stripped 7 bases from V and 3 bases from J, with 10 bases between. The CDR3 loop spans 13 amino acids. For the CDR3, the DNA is TGTGCCAGTACTGAACAGCTCAATCAGCCCCAGCATTTT. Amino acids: CASTEQLNQPQHF.

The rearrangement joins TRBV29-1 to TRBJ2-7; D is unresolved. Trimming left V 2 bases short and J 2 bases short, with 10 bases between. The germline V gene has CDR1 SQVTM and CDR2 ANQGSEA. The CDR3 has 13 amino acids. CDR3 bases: TGCAGCGTTGAATCTCGGAACGCCTACGAGCAGTACTTC. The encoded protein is CSVESRNAYEQYF.

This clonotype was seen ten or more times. CDR3 region: CASSYGWANYGYTF. The CDR3 DNA follows: TGTGCCAGCAGTTACGGGTGGGCTAACTATGGCTACACCTTC. The genes are TRBV6-2 or TRBV6-3 and TRBJ1-2; D gene unclear. Germline CDR1 and CDR2: MNHEY and SVGEGT. Deletions cut 2 bases from V and 0 bases from J, with 7 bases between. This CDR3 comprises 14 residues.

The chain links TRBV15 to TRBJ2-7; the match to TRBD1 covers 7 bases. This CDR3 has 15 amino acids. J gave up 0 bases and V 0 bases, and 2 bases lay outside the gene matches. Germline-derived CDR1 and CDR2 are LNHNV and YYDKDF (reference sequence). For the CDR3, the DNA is TGTGCCACCAGCAGAGAGACAGGGTACTCCTACGAGCAGTACTTC. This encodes CATSRETGYSYEQYF.

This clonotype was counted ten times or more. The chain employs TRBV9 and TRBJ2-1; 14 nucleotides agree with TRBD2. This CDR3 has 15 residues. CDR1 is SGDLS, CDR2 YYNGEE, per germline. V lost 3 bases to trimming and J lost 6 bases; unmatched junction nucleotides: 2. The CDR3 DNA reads TGTGCCAGCAGCGAAGGACTAGCGGGGGGCAATGAGCAGTTCTTC. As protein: CASSEGLAGGNEQFF.

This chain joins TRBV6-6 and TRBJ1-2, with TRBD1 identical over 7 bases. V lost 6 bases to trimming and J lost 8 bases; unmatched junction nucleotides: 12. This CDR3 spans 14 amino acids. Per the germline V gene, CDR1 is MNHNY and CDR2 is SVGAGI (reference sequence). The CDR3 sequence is CASSITGEVEGYTF. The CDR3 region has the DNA TGTGCCAGCAGCATTACAGGGGAGGTAGAAGGCTACACCTTC.

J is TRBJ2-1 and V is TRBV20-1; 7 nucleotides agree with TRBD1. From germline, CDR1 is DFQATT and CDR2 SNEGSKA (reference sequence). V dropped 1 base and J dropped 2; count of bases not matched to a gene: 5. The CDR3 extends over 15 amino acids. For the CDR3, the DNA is TGCAGTGCTAGAGGTGGTGGACAGGCCTACAATGAGCAGTTCTTC. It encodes CSARGGGQAYNEQFF.

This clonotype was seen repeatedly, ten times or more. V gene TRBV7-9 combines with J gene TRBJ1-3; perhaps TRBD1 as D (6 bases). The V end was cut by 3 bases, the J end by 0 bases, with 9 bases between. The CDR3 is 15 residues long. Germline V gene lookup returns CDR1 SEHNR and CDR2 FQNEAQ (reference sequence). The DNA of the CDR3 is TGTGCCAGCAGCTTGGGGGCCGGCTCTGGAAACACCATATATTTT. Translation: CASSLGAGSGNTIYF.

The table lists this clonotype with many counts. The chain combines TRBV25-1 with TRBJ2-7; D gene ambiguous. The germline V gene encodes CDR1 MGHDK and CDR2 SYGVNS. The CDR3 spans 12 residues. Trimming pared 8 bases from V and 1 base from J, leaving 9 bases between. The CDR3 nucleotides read TGTGCCAGCCGGAAGGGTTCCTACGAGCAGTACTTC. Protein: CASRKGSYEQYF.

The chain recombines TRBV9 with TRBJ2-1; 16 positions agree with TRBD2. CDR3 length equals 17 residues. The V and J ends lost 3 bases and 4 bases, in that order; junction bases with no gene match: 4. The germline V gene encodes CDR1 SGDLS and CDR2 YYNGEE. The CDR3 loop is CASSDGTSGGDYNEQFF. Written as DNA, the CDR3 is TGTGCCAGCAGCGACGGGACTAGCGGGGGGGATTACAATGAGCAGTTCTTC. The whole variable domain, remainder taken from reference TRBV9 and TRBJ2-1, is DSGVTQTPKHLITATGQRVTLRCSPRSGDLSVYWYQQSLDQGLQFLIQYYNGEERAKGNILERFSAQQFPDLHSELNLSSLELGDSALYFCASSDGTSGGDYNEQFFGPGTRLTVL.

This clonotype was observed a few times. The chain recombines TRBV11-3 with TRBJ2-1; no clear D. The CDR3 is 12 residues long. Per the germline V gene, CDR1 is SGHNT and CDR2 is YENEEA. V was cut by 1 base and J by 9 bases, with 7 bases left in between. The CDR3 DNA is TGTGCCAGCAGCTTAGTTCTCCTTGAGCAGTTCTTC. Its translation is CASSLVLLEQFF.

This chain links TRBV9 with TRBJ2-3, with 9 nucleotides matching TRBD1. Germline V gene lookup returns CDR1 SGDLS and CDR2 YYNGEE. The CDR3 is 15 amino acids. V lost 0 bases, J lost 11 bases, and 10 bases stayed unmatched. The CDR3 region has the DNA TGTGCCAGCAGCGTAGAGGGACAGGGTGTTTACGAGCAGTATTTT. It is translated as CASSVEGQGVYEQYF.

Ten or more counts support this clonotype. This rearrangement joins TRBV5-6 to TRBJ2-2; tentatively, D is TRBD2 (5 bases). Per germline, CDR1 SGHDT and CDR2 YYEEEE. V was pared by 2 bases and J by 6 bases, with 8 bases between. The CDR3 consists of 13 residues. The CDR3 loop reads CASSFDSAGELFF. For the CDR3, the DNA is TGTGCCAGCAGCTTTGATAGCGCCGGGGAGCTGTTTTTT.

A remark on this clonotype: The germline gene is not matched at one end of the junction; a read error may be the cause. The CDR3 coding sequence is TGTGCCAGCAGTTTCTCGCACCCGACAGATTCGCAGTATTTT. Protein: CASSFSHPTDSQYF. The genes are TRBV7-2 and TRBJ2-3; the D gene is possibly TRBD1 (5 bases). The CDR3 consists of 14 residues. Germline lookup yields CDR1 SGHTA and CDR2 FQGNSA.

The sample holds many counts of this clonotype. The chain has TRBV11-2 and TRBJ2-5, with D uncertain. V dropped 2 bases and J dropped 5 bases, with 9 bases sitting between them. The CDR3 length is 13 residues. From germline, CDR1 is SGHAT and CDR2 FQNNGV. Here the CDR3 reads CASSLTLGETQYF. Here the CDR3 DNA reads TGTGCCAGCAGCTTAACGTTGGGGGAGACCCAGTACTTC.

The DNA of the CDR3 is TGTGCCAGCAGCGAGCGGACAGGCCGAGGGCAGCCCCAGCATTTT. Its translation is CASSERTGRGQPQHF. The chain is built from TRBV5-8 and TRBJ1-5, with 7 positions matching TRBD1. J lost 7 bases, V lost 4 bases, and 11 bases had no gene match. The CDR3 runs to 15 residues. Germline V lookup: CDR1 SGHTS, CDR2 YDEGEE.

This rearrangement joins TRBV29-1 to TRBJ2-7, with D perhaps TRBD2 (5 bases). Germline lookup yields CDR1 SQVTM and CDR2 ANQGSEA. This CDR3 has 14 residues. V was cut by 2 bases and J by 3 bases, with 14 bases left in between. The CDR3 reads CSVETGFGLYEQYF. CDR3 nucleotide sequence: TGCAGCGTTGAAACGGGATTTGGGCTCTACGAGCAGTACTTC.

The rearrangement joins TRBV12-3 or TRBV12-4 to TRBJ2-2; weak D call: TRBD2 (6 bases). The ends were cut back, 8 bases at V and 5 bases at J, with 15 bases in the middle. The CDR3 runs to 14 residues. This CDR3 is CASLGLGGTGELFF. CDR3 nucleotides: TGTGCCAGCCTAGGTTTAGGAGGGACCGGGGAGCTGTTTTTT.

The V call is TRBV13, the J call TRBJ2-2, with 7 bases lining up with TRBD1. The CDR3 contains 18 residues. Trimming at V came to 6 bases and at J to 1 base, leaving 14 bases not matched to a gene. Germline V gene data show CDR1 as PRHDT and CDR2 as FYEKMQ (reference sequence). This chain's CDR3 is CASSPRRVTGQNTGELFF. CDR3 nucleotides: TGTGCCAGCAGTCCCCGTCGGGTGACAGGGCAGAACACCGGGGAGCTGTTTTTT.

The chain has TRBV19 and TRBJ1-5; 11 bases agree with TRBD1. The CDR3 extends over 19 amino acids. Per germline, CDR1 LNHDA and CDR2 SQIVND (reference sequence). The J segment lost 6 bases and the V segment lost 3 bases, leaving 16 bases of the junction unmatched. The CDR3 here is CASSISSGTGGRVRQPQHF. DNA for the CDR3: TGTGCCAGTAGTATTAGCTCTGGGACAGGGGGACGGGTTCGTCAGCCCCAGCATTTT.